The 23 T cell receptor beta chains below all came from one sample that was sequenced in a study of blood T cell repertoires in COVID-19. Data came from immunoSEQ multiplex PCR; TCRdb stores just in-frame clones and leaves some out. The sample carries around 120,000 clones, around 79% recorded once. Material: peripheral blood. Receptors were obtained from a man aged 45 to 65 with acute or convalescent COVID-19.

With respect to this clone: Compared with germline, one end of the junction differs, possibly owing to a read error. The CDR3, as DNA: TGTGCCGGCAGCTTGAATCCAGGGTTGAGCACTGAAGCTTTCTTT. As protein: CAGSLNPGLSTEAFF. The genes are TRBV5-4 and TRBJ1-1; maybe TRBD1 (5 bases). The V gene's germline CDR1 is SGHNT and CDR2 YYREEE (reference sequence). The CDR3 length is 15 residues. Based on the CDR3 plus reference TRBV5-4 and TRBJ1-1, the full variable domain is ETGVTQSPTHLIKTRGQQVTLRCSSQSGHNTVSWYQQALGQGPQFIFQYYREEENGRGNFPPRFSGLQFPNYSSELNVNALELDDSALYLCAGSLNPGLSTEAFFGQGTRLTVV.

CDR3 region: CASSSPAVHGNEQFF. The CDR3 bases are TGTGCCAGCAGTTCTCCAGCGGTCCACGGGAATGAGCAGTTCTTC. The rearrangement joins TRBV28 to TRBJ2-1; TRBD2 is a possible D gene (5 bases). V dropped 4 bases and J dropped 7 bases, with 17 bases sitting between them. The germline V gene has CDR1 MDHEN and CDR2 SYDVKM. This CDR3 is 15 amino acids long.

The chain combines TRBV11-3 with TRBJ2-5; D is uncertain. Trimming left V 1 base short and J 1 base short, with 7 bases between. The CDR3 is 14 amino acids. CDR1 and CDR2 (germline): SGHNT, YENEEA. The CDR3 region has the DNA TGTGCCAGCAGCTTAGGGCCAAGCCAAGAGACCCAGTACTTC. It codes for CASSLGPSQETQYF.

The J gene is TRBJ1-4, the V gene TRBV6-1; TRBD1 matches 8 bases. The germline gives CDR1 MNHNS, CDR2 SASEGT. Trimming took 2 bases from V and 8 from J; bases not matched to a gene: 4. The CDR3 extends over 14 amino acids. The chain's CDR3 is CASSERQGAEKLFF. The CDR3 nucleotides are TGTGCCAGCAGTGAACGGCAGGGGGCGGAAAAACTGTTTTTT.

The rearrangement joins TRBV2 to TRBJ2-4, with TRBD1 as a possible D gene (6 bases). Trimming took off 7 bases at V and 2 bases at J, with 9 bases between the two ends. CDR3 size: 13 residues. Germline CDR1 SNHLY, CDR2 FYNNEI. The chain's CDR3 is CASKGDTKNIQYF. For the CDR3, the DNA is TGTGCCAGCAAGGGGGATACCAAAAACATTCAGTACTTC.

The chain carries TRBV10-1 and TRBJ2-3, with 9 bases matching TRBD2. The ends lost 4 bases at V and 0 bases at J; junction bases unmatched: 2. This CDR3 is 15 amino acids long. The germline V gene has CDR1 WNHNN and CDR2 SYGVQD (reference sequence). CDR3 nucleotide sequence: TGCGCCAGCAGTGTGACTAGCGGTAGCACAGATACGCAGTATTTT. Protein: CASSVTSGSTDTQYF.

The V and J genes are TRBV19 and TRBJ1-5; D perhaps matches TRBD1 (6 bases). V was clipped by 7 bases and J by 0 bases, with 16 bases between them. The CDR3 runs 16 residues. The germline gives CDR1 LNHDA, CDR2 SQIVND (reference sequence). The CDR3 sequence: CASKRVTGPSNQPQHF. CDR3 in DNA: TGTGCCAGTAAGAGGGTGACAGGCCCTAGCAATCAGCCCCAGCATTTT. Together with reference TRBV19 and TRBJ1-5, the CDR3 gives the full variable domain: DGGITQSPKYLFRKEGQNVTLSCEQNLNHDAMYWYRQDPGQGLRLIYYSQIVNDFQKGDIAEGYSVSREKKESFPLTVTSAQKNPTAFYLCASKRVTGPSNQPQHFGDGTRLSIL.

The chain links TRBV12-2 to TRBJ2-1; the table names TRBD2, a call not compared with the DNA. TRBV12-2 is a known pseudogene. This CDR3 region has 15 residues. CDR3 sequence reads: CASRLVRGAHNEQFF. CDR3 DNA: TGTGCAAGTCGCTTAGTGCGGGGGGCTCACAATGAGCAGTTCTTC.

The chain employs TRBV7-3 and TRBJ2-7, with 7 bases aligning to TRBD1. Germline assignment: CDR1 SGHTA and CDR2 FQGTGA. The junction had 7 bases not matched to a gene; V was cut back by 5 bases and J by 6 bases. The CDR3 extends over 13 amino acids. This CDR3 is CASSNDRASEQYF. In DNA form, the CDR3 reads TGTGCCAGCAGCAACGACAGGGCTAGCGAGCAGTACTTC. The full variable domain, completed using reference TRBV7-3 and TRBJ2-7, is GAGVSQTPSNKVTEKGKYVELRCDPISGHTALYWYRQSLGQGPEFLIYFQGTGAADDSGLPNDRFFAVRPEGSVSTLKIQRTERGDSAVYLCASSNDRASEQYFGPGTRLTVT.

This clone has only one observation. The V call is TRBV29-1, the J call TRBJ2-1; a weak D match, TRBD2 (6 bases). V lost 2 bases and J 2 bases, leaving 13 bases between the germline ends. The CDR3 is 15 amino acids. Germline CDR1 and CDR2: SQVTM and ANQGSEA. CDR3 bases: TGCAGCGTTGAATCTGGTAGCGGCCCCTACAATGAGCAGTTCTTC. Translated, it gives CSVESGSGPYNEQFF.

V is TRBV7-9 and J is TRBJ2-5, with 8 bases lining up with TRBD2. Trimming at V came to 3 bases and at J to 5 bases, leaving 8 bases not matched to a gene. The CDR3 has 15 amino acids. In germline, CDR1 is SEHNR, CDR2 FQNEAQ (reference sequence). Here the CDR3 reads CASSFPAGVGETQYF. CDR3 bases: TGTGCCAGCAGCTTCCCAGCGGGAGTGGGGGAGACCCAGTACTTC.

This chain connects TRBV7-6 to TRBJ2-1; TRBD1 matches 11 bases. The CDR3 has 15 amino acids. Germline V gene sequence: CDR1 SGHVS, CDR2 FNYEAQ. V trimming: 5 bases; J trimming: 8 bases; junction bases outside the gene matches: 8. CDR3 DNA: TGTGCCAGCAGCCCCGGACAGGGGGCATCGTATGAGCAGTTCTTC. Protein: CASSPGQGASYEQFF.

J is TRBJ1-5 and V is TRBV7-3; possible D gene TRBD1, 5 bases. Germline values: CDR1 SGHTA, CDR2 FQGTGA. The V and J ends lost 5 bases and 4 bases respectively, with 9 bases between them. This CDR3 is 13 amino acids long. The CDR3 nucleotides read TGTGCCAGCAGCCTTGACAGAAATCAGCCCCAGCATTTT. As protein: CASSLDRNQPQHF.

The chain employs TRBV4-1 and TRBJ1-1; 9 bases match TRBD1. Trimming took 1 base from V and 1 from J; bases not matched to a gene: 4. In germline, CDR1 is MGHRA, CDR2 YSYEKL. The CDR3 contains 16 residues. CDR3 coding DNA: TGCGCCAGCAGCCAAGTCGGGACAGGGCGGAACACTGAAGCTTTCTTT. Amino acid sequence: CASSQVGTGRNTEAFF.

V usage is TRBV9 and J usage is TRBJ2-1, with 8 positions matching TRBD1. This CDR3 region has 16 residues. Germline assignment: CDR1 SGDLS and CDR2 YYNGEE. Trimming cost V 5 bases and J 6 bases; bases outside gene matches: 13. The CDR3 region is CASSLGTGLRGNEQFF. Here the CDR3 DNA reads TGTGCCAGCAGTCTCGGGACAGGCCTCAGGGGCAATGAGCAGTTCTTC.

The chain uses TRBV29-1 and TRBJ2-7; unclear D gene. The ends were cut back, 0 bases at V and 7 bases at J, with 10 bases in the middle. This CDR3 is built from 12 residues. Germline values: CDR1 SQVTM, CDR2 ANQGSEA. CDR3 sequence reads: CSVEDLWSEQYF. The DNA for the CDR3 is TGCAGCGTTGAAGATCTCTGGAGTGAGCAGTACTTC.

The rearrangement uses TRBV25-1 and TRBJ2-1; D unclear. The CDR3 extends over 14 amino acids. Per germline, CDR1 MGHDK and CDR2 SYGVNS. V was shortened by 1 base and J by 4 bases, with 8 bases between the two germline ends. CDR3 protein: CASSESPGYNEQFF. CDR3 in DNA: TGTGCCAGCAGTGAATCTCCCGGGTACAATGAGCAGTTCTTC.

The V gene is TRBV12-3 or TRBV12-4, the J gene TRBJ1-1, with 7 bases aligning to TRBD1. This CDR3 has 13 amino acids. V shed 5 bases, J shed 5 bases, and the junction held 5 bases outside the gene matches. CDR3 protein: CASSRQGGTEAFF. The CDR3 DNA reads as TGTGCCAGCAGTCGACAGGGCGGGACTGAAGCTTTCTTT.

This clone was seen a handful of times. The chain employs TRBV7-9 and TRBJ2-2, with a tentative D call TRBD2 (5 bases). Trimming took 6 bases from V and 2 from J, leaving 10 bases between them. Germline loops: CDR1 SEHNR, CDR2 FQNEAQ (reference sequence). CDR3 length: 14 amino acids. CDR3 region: CASRGGYNTGELFF. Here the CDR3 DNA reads TGTGCCAGCAGGGGCGGGTATAACACCGGGGAGCTGTTTTTT.

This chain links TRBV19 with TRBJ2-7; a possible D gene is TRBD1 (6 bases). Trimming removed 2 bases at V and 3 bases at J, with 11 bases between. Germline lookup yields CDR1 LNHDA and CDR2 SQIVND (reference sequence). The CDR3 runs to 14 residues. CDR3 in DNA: TGTGCCAGTAGTATAACAGGGTTTAACTACGAGCAGTACTTC. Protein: CASSITGFNYEQYF.

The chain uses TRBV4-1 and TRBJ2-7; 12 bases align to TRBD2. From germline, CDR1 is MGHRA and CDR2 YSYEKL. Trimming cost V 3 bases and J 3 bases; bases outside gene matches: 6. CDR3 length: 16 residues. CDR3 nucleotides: TGCGCCAGCAGCCATGGGACTAGCGGGCGCTACTACGAGCAGTACTTC. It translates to CASSHGTSGRYYEQYF.

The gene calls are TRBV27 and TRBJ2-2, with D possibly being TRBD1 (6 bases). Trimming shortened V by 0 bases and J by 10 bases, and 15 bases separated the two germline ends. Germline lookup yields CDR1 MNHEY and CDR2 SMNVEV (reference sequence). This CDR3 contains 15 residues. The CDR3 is CASSLSSGVFEELFF. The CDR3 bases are TGTGCCAGCAGTTTATCGTCAGGGGTTTTTGAGGAGCTGTTTTTT.

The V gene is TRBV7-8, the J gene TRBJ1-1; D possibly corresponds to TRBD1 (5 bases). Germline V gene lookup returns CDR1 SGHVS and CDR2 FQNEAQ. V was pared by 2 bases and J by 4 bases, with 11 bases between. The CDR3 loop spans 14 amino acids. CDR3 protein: CASSLLRGSTEAFF. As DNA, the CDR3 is TGTGCCAGCAGCTTACTAAGGGGTAGCACTGAAGCTTTCTTT.